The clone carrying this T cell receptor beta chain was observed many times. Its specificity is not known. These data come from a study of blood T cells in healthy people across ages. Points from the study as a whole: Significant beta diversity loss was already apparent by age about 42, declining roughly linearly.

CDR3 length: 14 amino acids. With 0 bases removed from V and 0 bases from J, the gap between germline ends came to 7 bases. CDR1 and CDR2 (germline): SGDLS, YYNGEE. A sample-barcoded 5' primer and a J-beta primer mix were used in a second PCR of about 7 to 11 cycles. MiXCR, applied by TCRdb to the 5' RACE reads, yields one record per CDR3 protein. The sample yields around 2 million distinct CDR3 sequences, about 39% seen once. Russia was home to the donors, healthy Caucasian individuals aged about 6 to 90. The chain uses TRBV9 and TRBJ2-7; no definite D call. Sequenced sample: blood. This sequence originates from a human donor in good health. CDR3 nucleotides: TGTGCCAGCAGCGTAGGCTCACCCTCCTACGAGCAGTACTTC. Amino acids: CASSVGSPSYEQYF.